Listed here is a single TCR beta chain. Per the germline V gene, CDR1 is LNHDA and CDR2 is SQIVND (reference sequence). Germline trimming cut 5 bases from V and 1 base from J; bases unmatched to any gene: 8. The CDR3 is 15 amino acids. This entry comes from a study of blood T cell repertoires in COVID-19. Overall study: In each case, the material was cDNA or gDNA derived from T cells, B-cell-depleted T cells, or PBMCs.

Source study methods: For nucleated cells, counts were estimated from reference gene primer amplification. Libraries were prepared by immunoSEQ multiplex PCR; TCRdb keeps only in-frame clonotypes and omits some of them. From that table come the V and J calls and clone size; the DNA was used to work out D and trimming. The table has over 10,000 clones, roughly 88% seen once. This clonotype was sampled from a human donor in a cohort sampled during active COVID-19. Specimen: peripheral blood. The rearrangement links TRBV19 to TRBJ2-7; 7 bases agree with TRBD1. The CDR3 protein is CASSFSGTVSYEQYF. CDR3 coding DNA: TGTGCCAGTAGTTTCTCCGGGACAGTGTCCTACGAGCAGTACTTC. Supplemented by reference TRBV19 and TRBJ2-7, the full variable domain reads DGGITQSPKYLFRKEGQNVTLSCEQNLNHDAMYWYRQDPGQGLRLIYYSQIVNDFQKGDIAEGYSVSREKKESFPLTVTSAQKNPTAFYLCASSFSGTVSYEQYFGPGTRLTVT.